This T cell receptor (beta chain) was identified during a study of breast tumors, draining lymph nodes, adjacent tissues (dated by TCRdb to the mid-2010s). The study in broad terms: Breast cancer patients provided tumor, adjacent nontumor tissue and axillary lymph nodes, and the study compared the TCR beta repertoires across these three sources. The study was designed to assess the relationships and possible T-cell exchange between tumor, surrounding tissue and draining lymph node repertoires in human breast cancer. Summary of the overall study and its limitations: In luminal-like breast cancer, tumor and nontumor tissue repertoires resembled each other significantly more than in basal-like breast cancer. Rather than being directly demonstrated, the conclusion that tumor T cells originate in lymph nodes was presented as consistent with a hypothesis. The data were considered consistent with the idea that most tumor T cells come from the lymph node and then expand in tumor tissue. T-cell repertoire diversity in tumors was found to be lower than in lymph nodes but higher than in nontumor tissue, and preferential V and J gene usage was observed.

This clonotype was counted at least ten times. Its antigen is unknown. Nothing much larger sits one base from this clone, and base qualities are not available. V loses 4 bases of germline sequence and J loses 3 bases, and the interval between the two ends is 10 bases. CDR1 WNHNN and CDR2 SYGVQD are derived from the germline V gene (reference sequence). The CDR3 runs 13 residues from the cysteine to the phenylalanine. Only the CDR3 region is kept as DNA, spanning 39 bases read in frame from base 1. Instrument on record: Illumina HiSeq 2000. Multiplex PCR amplification was used to build the TCR beta chain libraries. High-throughput sequencing was used to analyze the amplified TCR beta chain products. TCRdb cleaned the public reads at Q25 with fastp, built clones with MiXCR and kept in-frame beta chains. Rows matching on CDR3 protein sequence are summarized as one entry with the most common DNA and genes. The sample table lists around 21,000 distinct CDR3 sequences, around 41% of them with a count of one. The top ten clonotypes cover roughly a quarter of the sample.

The sequence is built from TRBV10-1 and TRBJ2-7, with the D gene call left open. This sequence was found in a female donor with breast cancer. Some clones in this sample may be carry-over from other donors' samples. Sequenced: breast tumor tissue. CDR3 region: CASSANYDYEQYF. The nucleotides are TGCGCCAGCAGTGCGAACTACGACTACGAGCAGTACTTC.